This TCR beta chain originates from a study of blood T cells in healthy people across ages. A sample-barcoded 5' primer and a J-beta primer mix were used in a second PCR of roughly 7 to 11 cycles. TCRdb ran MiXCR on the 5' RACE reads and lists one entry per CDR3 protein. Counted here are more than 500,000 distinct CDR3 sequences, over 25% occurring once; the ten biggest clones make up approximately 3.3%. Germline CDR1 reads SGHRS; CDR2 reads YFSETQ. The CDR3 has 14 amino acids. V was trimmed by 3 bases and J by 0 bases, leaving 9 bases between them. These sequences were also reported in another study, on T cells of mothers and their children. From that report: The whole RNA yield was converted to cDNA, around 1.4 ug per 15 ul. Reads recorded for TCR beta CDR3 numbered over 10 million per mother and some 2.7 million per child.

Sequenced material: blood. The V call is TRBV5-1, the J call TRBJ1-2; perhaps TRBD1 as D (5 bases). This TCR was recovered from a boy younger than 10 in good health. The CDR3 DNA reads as TGCGCCAGCAGCTCCAGGGCCTCTAACTATGGCTACACCTTC. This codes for CASSSRASNYGYTF.